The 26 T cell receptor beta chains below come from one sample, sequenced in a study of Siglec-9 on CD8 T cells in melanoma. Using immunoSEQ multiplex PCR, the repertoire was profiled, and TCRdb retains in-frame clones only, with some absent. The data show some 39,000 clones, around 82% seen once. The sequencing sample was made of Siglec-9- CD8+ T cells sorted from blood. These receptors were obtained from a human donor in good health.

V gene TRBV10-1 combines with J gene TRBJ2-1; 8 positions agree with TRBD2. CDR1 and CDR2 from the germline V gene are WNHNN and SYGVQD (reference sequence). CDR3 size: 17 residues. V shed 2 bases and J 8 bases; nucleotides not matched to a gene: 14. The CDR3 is CASSEVGREGPFYEQFF. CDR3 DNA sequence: TGCGCCAGCAGTGAGGTGGGTCGGGAGGGCCCATTCTATGAGCAGTTCTTC.

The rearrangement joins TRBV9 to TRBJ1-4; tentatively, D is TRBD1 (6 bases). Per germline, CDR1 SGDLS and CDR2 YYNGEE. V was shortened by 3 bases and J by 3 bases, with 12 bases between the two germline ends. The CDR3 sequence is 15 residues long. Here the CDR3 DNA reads TGTGCCAGCAGCGGAGGGGGGACCCCTAATGAAAAACTGTTTTTT. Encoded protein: CASSGGGTPNEKLFF.

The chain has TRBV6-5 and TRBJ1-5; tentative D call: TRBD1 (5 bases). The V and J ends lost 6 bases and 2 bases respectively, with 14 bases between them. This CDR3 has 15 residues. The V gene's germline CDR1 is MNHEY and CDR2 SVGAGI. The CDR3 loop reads CASSKGRVGNQPQHF. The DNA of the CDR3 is TGTGCCAGCAGCAAGGGCAGGGTCGGCAATCAGCCCCAGCATTTT.

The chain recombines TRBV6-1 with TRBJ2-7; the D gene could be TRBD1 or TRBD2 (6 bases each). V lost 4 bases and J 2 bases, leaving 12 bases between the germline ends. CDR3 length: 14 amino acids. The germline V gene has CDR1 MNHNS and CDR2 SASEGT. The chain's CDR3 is CASSARGAAYEQYF. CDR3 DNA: TGTGCCAGCAGTGCTAGGGGGGCCGCCTACGAGCAGTACTTC.

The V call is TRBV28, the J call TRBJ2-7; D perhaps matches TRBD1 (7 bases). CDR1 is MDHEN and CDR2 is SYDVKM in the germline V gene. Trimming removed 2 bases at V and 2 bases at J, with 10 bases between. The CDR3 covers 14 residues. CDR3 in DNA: TGTGCCAGCAGTTTAGACAGGGAGGCCTACGAGCAGTACTTC. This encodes CASSLDREAYEQYF.

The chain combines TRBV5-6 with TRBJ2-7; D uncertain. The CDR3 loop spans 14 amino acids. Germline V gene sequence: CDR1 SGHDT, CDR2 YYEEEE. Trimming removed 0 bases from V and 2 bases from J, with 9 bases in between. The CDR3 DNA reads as TGTGCCAGCAGCTTGGGCCAGACCGCCTACGAGCAGTACTTC. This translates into CASSLGQTAYEQYF.

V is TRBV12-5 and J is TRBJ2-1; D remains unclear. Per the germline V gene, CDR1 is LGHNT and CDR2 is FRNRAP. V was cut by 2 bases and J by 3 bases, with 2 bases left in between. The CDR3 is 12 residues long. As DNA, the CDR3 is TGTGCTAGTGGTTTGTACTACAATGAGCAGTTCTTC. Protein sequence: CASGLYYNEQFF.

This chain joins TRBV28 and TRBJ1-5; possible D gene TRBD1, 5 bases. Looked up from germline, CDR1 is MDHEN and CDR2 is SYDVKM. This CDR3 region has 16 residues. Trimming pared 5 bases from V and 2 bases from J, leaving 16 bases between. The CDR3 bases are TGTGCCAGCAGTCCAATGGGGGGGGATGGCAATCAGCCCCAGCATTTT. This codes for CASSPMGGDGNQPQHF.

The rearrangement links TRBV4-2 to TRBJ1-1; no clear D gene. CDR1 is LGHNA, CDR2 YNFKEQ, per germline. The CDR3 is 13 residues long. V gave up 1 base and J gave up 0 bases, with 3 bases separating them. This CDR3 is CASSQVLNTEAFF. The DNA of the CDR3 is TGTGCCAGCAGCCAAGTTCTGAACACTGAAGCTTTCTTT.

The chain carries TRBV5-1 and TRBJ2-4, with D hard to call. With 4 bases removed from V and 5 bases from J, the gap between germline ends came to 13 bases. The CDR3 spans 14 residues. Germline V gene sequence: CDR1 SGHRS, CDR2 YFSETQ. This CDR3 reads CASSQGLGENIQYF. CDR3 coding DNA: TGCGCCAGCAGCCAAGGGCTTGGAGAAAACATTCAGTACTTC.

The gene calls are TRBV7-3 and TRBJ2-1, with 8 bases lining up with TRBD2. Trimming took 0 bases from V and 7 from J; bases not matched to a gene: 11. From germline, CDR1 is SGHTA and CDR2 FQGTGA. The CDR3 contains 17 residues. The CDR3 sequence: CASSLTPGAGAWNEQFF. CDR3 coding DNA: TGTGCCAGCAGCTTAACCCCAGGAGCGGGAGCTTGGAATGAGCAGTTCTTC.

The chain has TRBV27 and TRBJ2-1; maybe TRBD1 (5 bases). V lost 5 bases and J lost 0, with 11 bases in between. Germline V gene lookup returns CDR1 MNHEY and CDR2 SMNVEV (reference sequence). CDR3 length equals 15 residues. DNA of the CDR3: TGTGCCAGCAGTGGGGCAGGCGGCTCCTACAATGAGCAGTTCTTC. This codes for CASSGAGGSYNEQFF.

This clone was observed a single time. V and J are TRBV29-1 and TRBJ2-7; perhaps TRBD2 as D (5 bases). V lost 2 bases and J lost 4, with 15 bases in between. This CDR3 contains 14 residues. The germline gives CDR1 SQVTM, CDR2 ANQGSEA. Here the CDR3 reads CSVELPGRGYEQYF. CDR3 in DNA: TGCAGCGTTGAACTGCCCGGGCGCGGGTACGAGCAGTACTTC.

CDR3 residues: CASSSSGLTEAFF. The CDR3 DNA reads TGCGCCAGCAGCTCTTCCGGTTTAACTGAAGCTTTCTTT. The chain couples TRBV4-1 to TRBJ1-1; the D is unclear. This CDR3 region has 13 residues. The germline V gene has CDR1 MGHRA and CDR2 YSYEKL. V was clipped by 5 bases and J by 5 bases, with 12 bases between them.

The CDR3 loop is CATSHTGGYEQYF. The CDR3, as DNA: TGTGCCACCTCCCATACGGGAGGCTACGAGCAGTACTTC. The rearrangement links TRBV27 to TRBJ2-7, with 7 positions matching TRBD2. V lost 10 bases, J lost 3 bases, and 9 bases stayed unmatched. CDR3 length equals 13 residues. Germline V gene data show CDR1 as MNHEY and CDR2 as SMNVEV (reference sequence).

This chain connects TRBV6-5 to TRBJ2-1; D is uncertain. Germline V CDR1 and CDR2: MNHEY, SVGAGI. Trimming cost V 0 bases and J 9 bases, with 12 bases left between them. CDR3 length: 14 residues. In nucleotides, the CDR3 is TGTGCCAGCAGTTACTCAGGGATTTTGGGTGAGCAGTTCTTC. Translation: CASSYSGILGEQFF.

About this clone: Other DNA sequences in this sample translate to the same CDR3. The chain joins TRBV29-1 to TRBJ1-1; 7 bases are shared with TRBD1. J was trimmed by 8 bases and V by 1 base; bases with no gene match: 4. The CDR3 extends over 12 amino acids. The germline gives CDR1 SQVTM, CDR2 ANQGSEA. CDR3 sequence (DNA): TGCAGCGTTGAAGGACAGGGAGCCGAAGCTTTCTTT. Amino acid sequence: CSVEGQGAEAFF.

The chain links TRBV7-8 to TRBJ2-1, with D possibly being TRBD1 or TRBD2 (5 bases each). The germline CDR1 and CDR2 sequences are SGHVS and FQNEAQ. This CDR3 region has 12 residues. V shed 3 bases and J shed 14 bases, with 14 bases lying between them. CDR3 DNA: TGTGCCAGCAGCTTCGTCGGGACCCCAGAGTTCTTC. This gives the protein CASSFVGTPEFF.

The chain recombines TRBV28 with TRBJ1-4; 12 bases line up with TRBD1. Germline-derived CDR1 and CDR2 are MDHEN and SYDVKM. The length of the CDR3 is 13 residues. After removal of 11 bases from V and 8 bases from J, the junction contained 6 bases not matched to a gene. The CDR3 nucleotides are TGTGCCGTTTCGGGACAGGGGGCCGAAAAACTGTTTTTT. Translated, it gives CAVSGQGAEKLFF.

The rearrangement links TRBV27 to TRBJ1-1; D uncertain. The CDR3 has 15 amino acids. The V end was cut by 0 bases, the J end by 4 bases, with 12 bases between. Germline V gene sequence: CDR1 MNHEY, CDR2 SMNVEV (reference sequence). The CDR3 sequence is CASSLSGLTSTEAFF. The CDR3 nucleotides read TGTGCCAGCAGTTTATCAGGACTCACGAGCACTGAAGCTTTCTTT.

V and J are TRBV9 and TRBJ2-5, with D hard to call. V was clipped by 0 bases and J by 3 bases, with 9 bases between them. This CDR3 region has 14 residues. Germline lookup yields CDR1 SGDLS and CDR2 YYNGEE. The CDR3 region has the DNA TGTGCCAGCAGCGTAGATGTGGGAAAAGAGACCCAGTACTTC. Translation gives CASSVDVGKETQYF.

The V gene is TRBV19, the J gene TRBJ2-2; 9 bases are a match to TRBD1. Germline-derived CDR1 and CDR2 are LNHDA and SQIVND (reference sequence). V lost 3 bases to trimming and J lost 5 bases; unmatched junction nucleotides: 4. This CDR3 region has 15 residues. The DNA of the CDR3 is TGTGCCAGTAGTATCCACAGGGGGCGGACCGGGGAGCTGTTTTTT. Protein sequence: CASSIHRGRTGELFF. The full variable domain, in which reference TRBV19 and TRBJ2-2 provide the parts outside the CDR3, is DGGITQSPKYLFRKEGQNVTLSCEQNLNHDAMYWYRQDPGQGLRLIYYSQIVNDFQKGDIAEGYSVSREKKESFPLTVTSAQKNPTAFYLCASSIHRGRTGELFFGEGSRLTVL.

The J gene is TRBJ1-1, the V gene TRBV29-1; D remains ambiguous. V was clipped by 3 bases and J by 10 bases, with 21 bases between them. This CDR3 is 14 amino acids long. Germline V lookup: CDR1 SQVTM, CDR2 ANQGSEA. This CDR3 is CSVESWTSFAGAFF. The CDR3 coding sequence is TGCAGCGTTGAGTCATGGACCTCATTCGCGGGAGCTTTCTTT.

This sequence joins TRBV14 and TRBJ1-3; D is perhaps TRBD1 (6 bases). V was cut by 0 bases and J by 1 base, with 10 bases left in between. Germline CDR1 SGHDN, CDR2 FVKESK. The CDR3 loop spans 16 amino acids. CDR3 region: CASSQETGGSGNTIYF. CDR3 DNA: TGTGCCAGCAGCCAAGAGACAGGAGGATCTGGAAACACCATATATTTT.

The CDR3 region has the DNA TGTGCCACCAACTACCTCAACGAGCAGTACTTC. This codes for CATNYLNEQYF. The V and J genes are TRBV6-1 and TRBJ2-7; D unresolved. CDR1 and CDR2 from the germline V gene are MNHNS and SASEGT. V was cut by 10 bases and J by 5 bases, with 12 bases left in between. The CDR3 spans 11 residues.

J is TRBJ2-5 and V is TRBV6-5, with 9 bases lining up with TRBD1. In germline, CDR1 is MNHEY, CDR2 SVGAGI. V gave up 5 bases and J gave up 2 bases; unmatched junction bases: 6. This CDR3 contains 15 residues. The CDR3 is CASSGTGPVQETQYF. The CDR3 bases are TGTGCCAGCAGTGGGACAGGGCCGGTACAAGAGACCCAGTACTTC.